The 10 T cell receptor beta chains listed next were all sequenced from one sample in a study of CD8+ T cells in alopecia areata. Reverse transcription of extracted RNA yielded cDNA, which provided the sequencing template. This table comes from immunoSEQ multiplex PCR, and its TCRdb copy is limited to in-frame clones, with some not included. The data hold almost 250,000 clones, with about two thirds observed a single time. Sequences were derived from CD4+ T cells sorted from blood, sampled at week 0. The receptors were sampled from a human donor with alopecia areata.

With respect to this clone: In the same sample, other DNA sequences code for this CDR3. The chain recombines TRBV30 with TRBJ2-5; no definite D call. Trimming took 2 bases from V and 3 from J, leaving 4 bases between them. The CDR3 extends over 11 amino acids. The germline V gene encodes CDR1 GTSNPN and CDR2 SVGIG (reference sequence). The CDR3 reads CAWSLEETQYF. CDR3 DNA sequence: TGTGCCTGGAGTTTGGAAGAGACCCAGTACTTC.

This clone showed up just a few times. The chain uses TRBV30 and TRBJ2-5, with D maybe TRBD2 (6 bases). Germline CDR1 reads GTSNPN; CDR2 reads SVGIG (reference sequence). CDR3 length: 13 residues. V gave up 6 bases and J gave up 0 bases, with 11 bases separating them. The CDR3 protein is CACSAGHQETQYF. The CDR3 DNA is TGTGCCTGCTCTGCGGGACACCAAGAGACCCAGTACTTC.

The V and J genes are TRBV9 and TRBJ2-1; D is uncertain. Trimming took off 3 bases at V and 7 bases at J, with 11 bases between the two ends. CDR3 length: 13 amino acids. Germline loops: CDR1 SGDLS, CDR2 YYNGEE. In DNA, the CDR3 is TGTGCCAGCAGCGAGGGAACGAGAAATGAGCAGTTCTTC. This gives the protein CASSEGTRNEQFF.

In its sample, this clone was seen a few times. The rearrangement links TRBV25-1 to TRBJ1-1, with D possibly matching TRBD1 (5 bases). Germline V gene lookup returns CDR1 MGHDK and CDR2 SYGVNS. V dropped 2 bases and J dropped 8 bases, with 12 bases sitting between them. The CDR3 sequence is 13 residues long. In DNA, the CDR3 is TGTGCCAGCAGTGAACAAACAGGTACCGAAGCTTTCTTT. The encoded protein is CASSEQTGTEAFF.

Here the CDR3 reads CASSPDLAGGRRETQYF. In DNA, the CDR3 is TGTGCCAGCTCACCGGACCTAGCGGGAGGGCGCCGAGAGACCCAGTACTTC. This rearrangement joins TRBV18 to TRBJ2-5; 12 bases line up with TRBD2. Germline CDR1 is KGHSH and CDR2 is LQKENI. The CDR3 contains 17 residues. The trim removed 3 bases at V and 4 bases at J, leaving 9 bases unmatched.

This clone has a single count. The V call is TRBV30, the J call TRBJ1-5, with D perhaps TRBD1 (5 bases). Trimming cost V 3 bases and J 3 bases, with 9 bases left between them. The V gene's germline CDR1 is GTSNPN and CDR2 SVGIG (reference sequence). CDR3 size: 13 residues. The CDR3 is CAWSDSNNQPQHF. In DNA form, the CDR3 reads TGTGCCTGGAGCGACAGCAACAATCAGCCCCAGCATTTT.

This clone has only a few counts. The J gene is TRBJ2-4, the V gene TRBV29-1; D perhaps matches TRBD1 (8 bases). V dropped 7 bases and J dropped 6 bases, with 16 bases sitting between them. The length of the CDR3 is 13 residues. CDR1 is SQVTM and CDR2 is ANQGSEA in the germline V gene. In DNA, the CDR3 is TGCAGCGGGAGACAGGGGAGGGGAAACATTCAGTACTTC. Translated: CSGRQGRGNIQYF.

This clone was detected a few times. This CDR3 is also generated by other DNA sequences in the sample. This chain connects TRBV27 to TRBJ2-5; no definite D call. CDR3 length: 11 residues. Germline V gene lookup returns CDR1 MNHEY and CDR2 SMNVEV (reference sequence). Trimming took off 3 bases at V and 5 bases at J, with 4 bases between the two ends. The CDR3 loop reads CASSLGETQYF. CDR3 coding DNA: TGTGCCAGCAGTTTGGGGGAGACCCAGTACTTC.

The chain carries TRBV5-1 and TRBJ1-1; 9 nucleotides align to TRBD1. The CDR3 loop spans 14 amino acids. CDR1 is SGHRS, CDR2 YFSETQ, per germline. V dropped 5 bases and J dropped 6; count of bases not matched to a gene: 8. The CDR3 DNA reads TGCGCCAGCAGTATTTCTACAGGGGGCTCTGAAGCTTTCTTT. As protein: CASSISTGGSEAFF.

This chain uses TRBV15 with TRBJ2-7; D is undetermined. The CDR3 has 14 amino acids. The V end lost 0 bases, the J end lost 3 bases, and 9 bases lay between the germline ends. In germline, CDR1 is LNHNV, CDR2 YYDKDF (reference sequence). Here the CDR3 DNA reads TGTGCCACCAGCAGAGATCTGGCGGACTACGAGCAGTACTTC. Translated: CATSRDLADYEQYF.